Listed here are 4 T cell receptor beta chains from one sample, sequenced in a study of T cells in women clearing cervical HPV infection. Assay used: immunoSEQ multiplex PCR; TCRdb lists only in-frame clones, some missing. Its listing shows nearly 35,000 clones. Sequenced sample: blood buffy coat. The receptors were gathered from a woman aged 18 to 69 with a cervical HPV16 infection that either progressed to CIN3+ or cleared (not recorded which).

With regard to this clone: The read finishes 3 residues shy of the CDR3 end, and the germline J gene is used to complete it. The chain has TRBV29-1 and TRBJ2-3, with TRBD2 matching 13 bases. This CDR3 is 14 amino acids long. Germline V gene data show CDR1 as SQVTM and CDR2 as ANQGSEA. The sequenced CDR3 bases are TGCAGCGTTGGGGGCGGGACTAGCGGGGAGACG. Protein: CSVGGGTSGET. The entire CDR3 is CSVGGGTSGETQYF.

The CDR3 reads CAWSVLAGKGYTF. The part of the CDR3 DNA that was read is TGTGCCTGGAGTGTACTGGCAGGGAAAGGC. The genes are TRBV30 and TRBJ1-2; maybe TRBD1 (5 bases). From the germline J gene comes the end of the CDR3, since the read stops 3 residues before it. Germline assignment: CDR1 GTSNPN and CDR2 SVGIG (reference sequence). This CDR3 has 13 residues.

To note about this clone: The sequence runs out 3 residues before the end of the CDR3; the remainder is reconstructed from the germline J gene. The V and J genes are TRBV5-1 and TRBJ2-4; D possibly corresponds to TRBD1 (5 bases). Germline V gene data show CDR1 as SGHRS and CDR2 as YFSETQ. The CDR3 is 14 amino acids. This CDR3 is CASSLDDSATPQYF. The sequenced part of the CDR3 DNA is TGCGCCAGCAGCTTGGATGACAGCGCGACGCCT. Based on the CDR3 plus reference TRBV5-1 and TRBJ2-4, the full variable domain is KAGVTQTPRYLIKTRGQQVTLSCSPISGHRSVSWYQQTPGQGLQFLFEYFSETQRNKGNFPGRFSGRQFSNSRSEMNVSTLELGDSALYLCASSLDDSATPQYFGAGTRLSVL.

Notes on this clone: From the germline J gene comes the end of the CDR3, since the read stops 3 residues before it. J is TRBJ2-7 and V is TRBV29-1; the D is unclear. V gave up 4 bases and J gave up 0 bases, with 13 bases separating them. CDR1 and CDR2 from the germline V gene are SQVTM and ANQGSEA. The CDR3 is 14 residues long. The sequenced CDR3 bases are TGCAGCGTTGTGGGTCAGGCCGGCTCCTACGAG. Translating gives CSVVGQAGSYE. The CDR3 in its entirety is CSVVGQAGSYEQYF.